A single sample gave rise to the 6 T cell receptor beta chains below, sequenced in a study of blood T cell repertoires in COVID-19 (dated by TCRdb to 2019 to 2021). Receptor amplification or capture employed the immunoSEQ multiplex PCR assay. In TCRdb, the immuneACCESS table is reduced to in-frame sequences with V and J assigned. These tables do not hold every clone; where another copy was compared, an unresolved V gene accounts for under half, and the others remain unexplained. Present in this sample are about 58,000 clones, 70% to 90% of which were seen just once. More than 4.5% of the sample is taken by the ten largest. Sequencing was performed on peripheral blood. The source of these receptors is a man aged 35 to 55 with active COVID-19.

For the CDR3, the DNA is TGTGCCAGCAATTTCCGTAATGAAAAACTGTTTTTT. Its translation: CASNFRNEKLFF. This chain joins TRBV6-5 and TRBJ1-4; D not certain. This CDR3 has 12 residues. Deletions cut 7 bases from V and 4 bases from J, with 7 bases between. Germline assignment: CDR1 MNHEY and CDR2 SVGAGI.

The gene calls are TRBV5-4 and TRBJ1-1; D possibly corresponds to TRBD1 (6 bases). Germline CDR1 and CDR2: SGHNT and YYREEE (reference sequence). V lost 4 bases to trimming and J lost 8 bases, with 21 bases between them. The CDR3 is 15 residues long. The CDR3 DNA reads as TGTGCCAGCAGCACACCTCACCCAGACAGGACCGAAGCTTTCTTT. This gives the protein CASSTPHPDRTEAFF. The full variable domain, completed using reference TRBV5-4 and TRBJ1-1, is ETGVTQSPTHLIKTRGQQVTLRCSSQSGHNTVSWYQQALGQGPQFIFQYYREEENGRGNFPPRFSGLQFPNYSSELNVNALELDDSALYLCASSTPHPDRTEAFFGQGTRLTVV.

This clone was observed a few times. The V and J genes are TRBV6-1 and TRBJ1-1; 11 bases map to TRBD1. This CDR3 comprises 17 residues. Germline V gene lookup returns CDR1 MNHNS and CDR2 SASEGT. V trimming: 3 bases; J trimming: 6 bases; junction bases outside the gene matches: 12. The CDR3 protein is CASSERTGGPLDAEAFF. The CDR3 DNA reads as TGTGCCAGCAGTGAGCGGACAGGGGGCCCTTTGGACGCTGAAGCTTTCTTT.

The rearrangement joins TRBV3-1 (or the pseudogene TRBV3-2) to TRBJ2-2; no reliable D call. Germline lookup yields CDR1 LGHDT and CDR2 YNNKEL (reference sequence). V gave up 1 base and J gave up 6 bases, with 6 bases separating them. The CDR3 contains 13 residues. CDR3 residues: CASSQVVSGELFF. CDR3 bases: TGTGCCAGCAGCCAAGTAGTTTCCGGGGAGCTGTTTTTT.

This rearrangement joins TRBV28 to TRBJ1-2; TRBD1 might be the D (5 bases). This CDR3 has 15 residues. The V gene lost 2 bases and the J gene lost 3 bases, with 13 bases spanning the gap. Germline V lookup: CDR1 MDHEN, CDR2 SYDVKM. CDR3 nucleotide sequence: TGTGCCAGCAGTTTAGGTCTGGGGGGTCACTATGGCTACACCTTC. This gives the protein CASSLGLGGHYGYTF.

The gene calls are TRBV5-8 and TRBJ1-4; D not certain. The CDR3 consists of 12 residues. Germline CDR1 reads SGHTS; CDR2 reads YDEGEE. The germline V and J ends were trimmed by 0 bases and 7 bases, with 4 bases remaining between them. For the CDR3, the DNA is TGTGCCAGCAGCTTGGACGGTGAAAAACTGTTTTTT. This sequence encodes CASSLDGEKLFF.